This is a list of T cell receptor beta chains from one sample in a study of regulatory T cells in long-lasting Graves disease. TCRdb redid the calling of the multiplex PCR reads with MiXCR, one entry per CDR3 protein. The sample lists 400,000 to 500,000 distinct CDR3 sequences; around a fifth were seen once. The sequencing used peripheral blood mononuclear cells (PBMCs), collected when the disease was refractory, from a patient treated with antithyroid drugs. These receptors came from a female donor with Graves disease. The conserved cysteine and the conserved F or W are not part of the CDR3 here. The D gene is left open where the match is weak.

d_gene: TRBD1; j_gene: TRBJ1-5; v_gene: TRBV28; CDR3aa: ASSPGQTYSNQPRH
d_gene: .; j_gene: TRBJ1-4; v_gene: TRBV12-3/TRBV12-4; CDR3aa: ASTLAVYNEKLF
d_gene: TRBD2; j_gene: TRBJ2-7; v_gene: TRBV7-9; CDR3aa: ASSLGTRTYEQY
d_gene: .; j_gene: TRBJ2-5; v_gene: TRBV3-1; CDR3aa: ASSQDPGQWYQETQY
d_gene: .; j_gene: TRBJ2-1; v_gene: TRBV2; CDR3aa: ASSGPLGGGASAEDNNEQF
d_gene: TRBD2; j_gene: TRBJ2-7; v_gene: TRBV7-2; CDR3aa: ASKVAGGSYEQY
d_gene: .; j_gene: TRBJ2-7; v_gene: TRBV2; CDR3aa: ASRAGARSYEQY
d_gene: .; j_gene: TRBJ1-5; v_gene: TRBV18; CDR3aa: ASSVGGGDQPQH
d_gene: .; j_gene: TRBJ1-4; v_gene: TRBV6-1; CDR3aa: ASSPQWSEKLF
d_gene: .; j_gene: TRBJ1-2; v_gene: TRBV12-3/TRBV12-4; CDR3aa: ASSATGLSYGYT
d_gene: TRBD1; j_gene: TRBJ2-7; v_gene: TRBV28; CDR3aa: ASSFVDRGHEQY
d_gene: .; j_gene: TRBJ1-1; v_gene: TRBV19; CDR3aa: ASRGGTLGTEAF
d_gene: TRBD2; j_gene: TRBJ2-1; v_gene: TRBV2; CDR3aa: ASSGASGGSYNEQF
d_gene: .; j_gene: TRBJ1-5; v_gene: TRBV4-1; CDR3aa: ASSQDRAAGPQH
d_gene: .; j_gene: TRBJ1-1; v_gene: TRBV7-3; CDR3aa: ASSFWTGTEAF
d_gene: .; j_gene: TRBJ1-6; v_gene: TRBV6-5; CDR3aa: ASSYSFRRDSPLH
d_gene: TRBD2; j_gene: TRBJ2-2; v_gene: TRBV7-2; CDR3aa: ASSRGLAGLSGGELF
d_gene: .; j_gene: TRBJ1-6; v_gene: TRBV20-1; CDR3aa: SARVEADSPLH
d_gene: .; j_gene: TRBJ2-5; v_gene: TRBV28; CDR3aa: ASSFDRGGLETQY
d_gene: TRBD1; j_gene: TRBJ2-7; v_gene: TRBV6-1; CDR3aa: ASSDYRDRVWEQY
d_gene: TRBD2; j_gene: TRBJ2-7; v_gene: TRBV28; CDR3aa: ASSSTSRSSYEQY
d_gene: TRBD1; j_gene: TRBJ2-5; v_gene: TRBV30; CDR3aa: AWLGQNQETQY
d_gene: .; j_gene: TRBJ1-6; v_gene: TRBV27; CDR3aa: ASWPSPYNSPLH
d_gene: .; j_gene: TRBJ1-1; v_gene: TRBV25-1; CDR3aa: ASSGPQILGTEAF
d_gene: .; j_gene: TRBJ1-5; v_gene: TRBV12-3/TRBV12-4; CDR3aa: ASSPGRSNQPQH
d_gene: .; j_gene: TRBJ2-7; v_gene: TRBV18; CDR3aa: ASSPTGNRPYEQY
d_gene: TRBD1; j_gene: TRBJ2-7; v_gene: TRBV20-1; CDR3aa: SATRQGNYEQY
d_gene: .; j_gene: TRBJ1-6; v_gene: TRBV28; CDR3aa: ASSFFRGVGISPLH
d_gene: .; j_gene: TRBJ1-5; v_gene: TRBV20-1; CDR3aa: SARAGQTNDQPQH
d_gene: TRBD1; j_gene: TRBJ1-6; v_gene: TRBV20-1; CDR3aa: SATDRASSYNSPLH
d_gene: TRBD2; j_gene: TRBJ2-5; v_gene: TRBV30; CDR3aa: AWSTGLAGEQETQY
d_gene: .; j_gene: TRBJ1-4; v_gene: TRBV19; CDR3aa: ASSIEGQSNEKLF
d_gene: .; j_gene: TRBJ1-4; v_gene: TRBV20-1; CDR3aa: SASRVFEKLF